This TCR beta chain was captured by sequencing in a study of metastatic and nonmetastatic thyroid tumors. Thyroid surgery was performed in patients who had received no treatment beforehand. Looked up from germline, CDR1 is SGHDN and CDR2 is FVKESK. V gave up 1 base and J gave up 6 bases, with 10 bases separating them. CDR3 size: 14 residues. TCRdb recomputed clones from the PCR reads via MiXCR. The repertoire includes over 13,000 clones, 24% of them detected once, and approximately 8.4% sits in the top ten. The receptor was isolated from a female donor with papillary thyroid cancer or a benign thyroid nodule (not recorded which). Some clones in this sample may be carry-over from other donors' samples. The gene calls are TRBV14 and TRBJ2-1; the D is unclear. The sample taken for sequencing was tumor tissue. CDR3: CASSQVFSLNEQFF. CDR3 nucleotide sequence: TGTGCCAGCAGCCAAGTATTTAGCCTCAATGAGCAGTTCTTC.